Following are 20 T cell receptor beta chains from one sample sequenced in a study of shared clonotypes between healthy human individuals. CD8 cells regarded as naive lacked CD45RO, were positively chosen for CCR7, and omitted terminally differentiated effector memory CD45RA+ cells. Clones were sequenced by immunoSEQ multiplex PCR, and TCRdb holds only the in-frame ones, with some missing. The sample holds 750,000 to 1,000,000 clones; more than 85% are singletons and the top ten take about 24%. What was sequenced was naive CD8+ T cells sorted from blood. The receptor source for this set is a man aged 30 to 45 in good health.

The chain recombines TRBV27 with TRBJ2-5, with 11 bases identical to TRBD1. Per germline, CDR1 MNHEY and CDR2 SMNVEV (reference sequence). Losses at the gene ends were 5 bases for V and 4 bases for J; bases not matched to a gene: 6. The CDR3 runs 15 residues. The CDR3 loop reads CASSPWTGGAETQYF. CDR3 bases: TGTGCCAGCAGTCCTTGGACAGGGGGCGCAGAGACCCAGTACTTC.

CDR3 amino acids: CSVTGTPFRDTQYF. The CDR3 bases are TGCAGCGTCACCGGGACCCCCTTTAGGGATACGCAGTATTTT. The V call is TRBV29-1, the J call TRBJ2-3, with D perhaps matching TRBD1 or TRBD2 (5 bases each). V gave up 6 bases and J gave up 6 bases, with 19 bases separating them. The CDR3 sequence is 14 residues long. Germline V lookup: CDR1 SQVTM, CDR2 ANQGSEA.

The genes are TRBV7-2 and TRBJ2-7; 8 nucleotides line up with TRBD1. Germline V lookup: CDR1 SGHTA, CDR2 FQGNSA. The CDR3 totals 16 residues. V lost 3 bases, J lost 7 bases, and 14 bases stayed unmatched. The CDR3 DNA reads as TGTGCCAGCAGCTTGGCCTCGGGGACAGGAGTCTTTGAGCAGTACTTC. Translating it yields CASSLASGTGVFEQYF.

V gene TRBV29-1 combines with J gene TRBJ1-3, with D perhaps matching TRBD1 (6 bases). The germline V gene encodes CDR1 SQVTM and CDR2 ANQGSEA. The CDR3 covers 16 residues. V was cut by 1 base and J by 3 bases, with 16 bases left in between. CDR3 coding DNA: TGCAGCGTTGAAGGGTGGGGGGGCGCACTTGGAAACACCATATATTTT. Translation gives CSVEGWGGALGNTIYF.

The V call is TRBV5-6, the J call TRBJ2-7; TRBD2 aligns across 10 bases. The CDR3 is 14 residues long. The J segment lost 4 bases and the V segment lost 6 bases, leaving 7 bases of the junction unmatched. The V gene's germline CDR1 is SGHDT and CDR2 YYEEEE. The DNA of the CDR3 is TGTGCCAGCACCCCCGGGACTAGCGAATACGAGCAGTACTTC. Translating it yields CASTPGTSEYEQYF.

The chain employs TRBV7-9 and TRBJ1-4, with D perhaps matching TRBD1 (6 bases). V was pared by 1 base and J by 5 bases, with 17 bases between. CDR1 SEHNR and CDR2 FQNEAQ come from the germline V gene (reference sequence). The CDR3 covers 17 residues. CDR3 nucleotides: TGTGCCAGCAGCTTAGAGGGCAGGGGCCGACCAAATGAAAAACTGTTTTTT. It translates to CASSLEGRGRPNEKLFF.

The chain recombines TRBV28 with TRBJ2-7, with 7 bases identical to TRBD1. CDR3 length: 16 residues. CDR1 and CDR2 (germline): MDHEN, SYDVKM. V lost 7 bases and J lost 3; bases outside the gene matches: 15. The CDR3 DNA is TGTGCCAGCACCCAAAGCCCCGGGACAGCCAGCTACGAGCAGTACTTC. It translates to CASTQSPGTASYEQYF.

The chain is built from TRBV19 and TRBJ2-7; 9 nucleotides agree with TRBD1. There are 18 residues in the CDR3. The germline gives CDR1 LNHDA, CDR2 SQIVND (reference sequence). V shed 9 bases, J shed 2 bases, and the junction held 20 bases outside the gene matches. CDR3 sequence reads: CASRRQGDMTVRTYEQYF. For the CDR3, the DNA is TGTGCCAGCAGGAGACAGGGGGATATGACGGTCCGGACCTACGAGCAGTACTTC.

V and J are TRBV11-3 and TRBJ2-3; perhaps TRBD2 as D (6 bases). This CDR3 region has 12 residues. The germline V gene has CDR1 SGHNT and CDR2 YENEEA. V was clipped by 3 bases and J by 6 bases, with 7 bases between them. Here the CDR3 reads CASSFRGDTQYF. DNA of the CDR3: TGTGCCAGCAGCTTCCGGGGGGATACGCAGTATTTT.

On this clone: The same CDR3 arises from other DNA sequences in this sample as well. The V gene is TRBV7-9, the J gene TRBJ2-7; 7 bases fit TRBD1. The CDR3 sequence is 12 residues long. Per germline, CDR1 SEHNR and CDR2 FQNEAQ (reference sequence). The junction had 3 bases not matched to a gene; V was cut back by 4 bases and J by 6 bases. The DNA for the CDR3 is TGTGCCAGCAGCTCCACAGGGGTCGAGCAGTACTTC. This sequence encodes CASSSTGVEQYF.

Comments on this clone: Other nucleotide sequences in the sample specify the same CDR3. The chain recombines TRBV2 with TRBJ2-5; tentative D call: TRBD2 (5 bases). Germline V gene lookup returns CDR1 SNHLY and CDR2 FYNNEI. V was shortened by 3 bases and J by 5 bases, with 7 bases between the two germline ends. This CDR3 has 12 residues. CDR3 nucleotide sequence: TGTGCCAGCAGTGAGGGCGGGGAGACCCAGTACTTC. It codes for CASSEGGETQYF. The entire variable domain, with the rest obtained from reference TRBV2 and TRBJ2-5, is as follows: EPEVTQTPSHQVTQMGQEVILRCVPISNHLYFYWYRQILGQKVEFLVSFYNNEISEKSEIFDDQFSVERPDGSNFTLKIRSTKLEDSAMYFCASSEGGETQYFGPGTRLLVL.

The gene calls are TRBV5-4 and TRBJ2-7; D call uncertain. Germline CDR1 is SGHNT and CDR2 is YYREEE (reference sequence). This CDR3 comprises 13 residues. V was shortened by 0 bases and J by 2 bases, with 6 bases between the two germline ends. The CDR3 loop is CASSLATTYEQYF. CDR3 bases: TGTGCCAGCAGCTTGGCCACCACCTACGAGCAGTACTTC.

Turning to this clone: The sample contains more than one DNA sequence encoding this CDR3. The V call is TRBV10-3, the J call TRBJ1-1, with no clear D. This CDR3 is built from 12 residues. Germline loops: CDR1 ENHRY, CDR2 SYGVKD. The V gene lost 0 bases and the J gene lost 5 bases, with 4 bases spanning the gap. The CDR3 here is CAISESDTEAFF. In nucleotides, the CDR3 is TGTGCCATCAGTGAGTCGGATACTGAAGCTTTCTTT.

This chain links TRBV4-1 with TRBJ1-5, with unresolved D. Per germline, CDR1 MGHRA and CDR2 YSYEKL. Trimming removed 1 base at V and 6 bases at J, with 13 bases between. The CDR3 consists of 15 residues. The CDR3 spells CASSQGQTYSQPQHF. In DNA, the CDR3 is TGCGCCAGCAGCCAAGGTCAGACTTACAGTCAGCCCCAGCATTTT.

This rearrangement joins TRBV7-6 to TRBJ1-1, with D maybe TRBD1 (5 bases). Trimming removed 5 bases at V and 0 bases at J, with 13 bases between. The CDR3 has 15 residues. Looked up from germline, CDR1 is SGHVS and CDR2 is FNYEAQ. DNA for the CDR3: TGTGCCAGCAGCACCGGACACGACATGAACACTGAAGCTTTCTTT. Residues: CASSTGHDMNTEAFF. The complete variable domain, with remaining parts taken from reference TRBV7-6 and TRBJ1-1, reads GAGVSQSPRYKVTKRGQDVALRCDPISGHVSLYWYRQALGQGPEFLTYFNYEAQQDKSGLPNDRFSAERPEGSISTLTIQRTEQRDSAMYRCASSTGHDMNTEAFFGQGTRLTVV.

Turning to this clone: The same CDR3 can be traced to other DNA sequences in this sample. In nucleotides, the CDR3 is TGTGCCAGCAGTTTAGGTACAGATACGCAGTATTTT. It translates to CASSLGTDTQYF. The chain joins TRBV28 to TRBJ2-3; D gene ambiguous. Per germline, CDR1 MDHEN and CDR2 SYDVKM. V dropped 2 bases and J dropped 3 bases, with 3 bases sitting between them. The CDR3 length is 12 residues.

The chain carries TRBV4-1 and TRBJ2-2, with 13 bases aligning to TRBD2. V shed 2 bases, J shed 4 bases, and the junction held 7 bases outside the gene matches. The CDR3 totals 18 residues. CDR1 MGHRA and CDR2 YSYEKL come from the germline V gene. The CDR3 nucleotides are TGCGCCAGCAGCCAATACCAGGGACTAGCGGGAATCACCGGGGAGCTGTTTTTT. Residues: CASSQYQGLAGITGELFF.

Remarks on this clone: At one boundary the junction diverges from the germline segment, which might be a read error. The V call is TRBV4-3, the J call TRBJ2-1, with 8 bases matching TRBD2. The germline CDR1 and CDR2 sequences are LGHNA and YSLEER. The CDR3 contains 17 residues. CDR3 sequence reads: CASSQDRSGRVYSEQFF. The CDR3 region has the DNA TGCGCCAGCAGCCAAGATCGCAGCGGGAGAGTATACAGTGAGCAGTTCTTC.

Of note for this clone: The sample carries other DNA sequences with the same CDR3. The rearrangement links TRBV19 to TRBJ2-1; the match to TRBD2 covers 10 bases. The germline gives CDR1 LNHDA, CDR2 SQIVND (reference sequence). Germline trimming cut 5 bases from V and 3 bases from J; bases unmatched to any gene: 4. The CDR3 has 15 amino acids. The CDR3 reads CASSPTSGYYNEQFF. The CDR3 nucleotides read TGTGCCAGTAGTCCGACTAGCGGGTACTACAATGAGCAGTTCTTC.

The CDR3 reads CASSVTSGGLTSDTQYF. For the CDR3, the DNA is TGCGCCAGCAGCGTTACTAGCGGGGGACTTACATCGGATACGCAGTATTTT. The chain has TRBV4-3 and TRBJ2-3; 11 bases map to TRBD2. In germline, CDR1 is LGHNA, CDR2 YSLEER. V gave up 5 bases and J gave up 6 bases; unmatched junction bases: 13. CDR3 length: 17 amino acids.